A selection of T cell receptor beta chains follows, all from one sample in a study of T cells in Graves' hyperthyroidism and ophthalmopathy. TCRdb recomputed calls from the multiplex PCR reads with MiXCR, one row per CDR3 protein. Of about 840,000 distinct CDR3 sequences listed, about 38% were seen once; the top ten hold 8% to 9%. The source material was blood. All receptors derive from a young man with Graves' hyperthyroidism. CDR3s include the opening cysteine and the closing phenylalanine or tryptophan.

TRBV12-3/TRBV12-4	CASSGRYYEQYF
TRBV20-1	CSARADSGLSGNTIYF
TRBV5-1	CASSRDQENSYEQYF
TRBV5-1	CASSLGAGGGTEAFF
TRBV7-9	CASSAALTGGEQYF
TRBV2	CASFDGPNYGYTF
TRBV9	CASSPTAGWAAEAFF
TRBV7-2	CASSSPYNTGELFF
TRBV12-3/TRBV12-4	CASSLSVREGEYEQYF
TRBV20-1	CSAFPLAGGSETQYF
TRBV7-2	CASRQGAGAGFTGELFF
TRBV5-1	CASSSDSGREKLFF
TRBV12-3/TRBV12-4	CASTHVNTEAFF
TRBV2	CASRVQGGRQPQHF
TRBV7-9	CASSLTGGNQPQHF
TRBV2	CASSDEVIGNQPQHF
TRBV19	CASSSGTGLTEAFF